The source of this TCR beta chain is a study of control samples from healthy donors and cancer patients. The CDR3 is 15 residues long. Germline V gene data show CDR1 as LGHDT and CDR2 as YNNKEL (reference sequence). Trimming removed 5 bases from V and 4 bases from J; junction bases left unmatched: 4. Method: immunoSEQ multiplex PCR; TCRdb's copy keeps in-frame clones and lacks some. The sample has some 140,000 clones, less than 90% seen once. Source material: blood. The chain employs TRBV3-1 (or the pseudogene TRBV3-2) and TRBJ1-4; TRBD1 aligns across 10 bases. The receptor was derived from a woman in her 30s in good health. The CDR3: CASSFWTGGNEKLFF. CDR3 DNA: TGTGCCAGCAGCTTCTGGACAGGGGGTAATGAAAAACTGTTTTTT.